This TCR beta chain was observed in a study of T cell changes during pregnancy in multiple sclerosis. V was clipped by 4 bases and J by 4 bases, with 7 bases between them. The CDR3 is made up of 13 amino acids. Looked up from germline, CDR1 is SNHLY and CDR2 is FYNNEI. The method was immunoSEQ multiplex PCR; TCRdb's version includes in-frame clones alone and lacks a portion of them. The table has roughly 100,000 clones, 92% seen once. The chain joins TRBV2 to TRBJ1-4; no reliable D call. The sample consisted of peripheral blood, taken after pregnancy. The TCR sequence derives from a female donor with multiple sclerosis, enrolled in a pregnancy study. CDR3 coding DNA: TGTGCCAGCAGTGGCCAGGTTAATGAAAAACTGTTTTTT. This codes for CASSGQVNEKLFF.